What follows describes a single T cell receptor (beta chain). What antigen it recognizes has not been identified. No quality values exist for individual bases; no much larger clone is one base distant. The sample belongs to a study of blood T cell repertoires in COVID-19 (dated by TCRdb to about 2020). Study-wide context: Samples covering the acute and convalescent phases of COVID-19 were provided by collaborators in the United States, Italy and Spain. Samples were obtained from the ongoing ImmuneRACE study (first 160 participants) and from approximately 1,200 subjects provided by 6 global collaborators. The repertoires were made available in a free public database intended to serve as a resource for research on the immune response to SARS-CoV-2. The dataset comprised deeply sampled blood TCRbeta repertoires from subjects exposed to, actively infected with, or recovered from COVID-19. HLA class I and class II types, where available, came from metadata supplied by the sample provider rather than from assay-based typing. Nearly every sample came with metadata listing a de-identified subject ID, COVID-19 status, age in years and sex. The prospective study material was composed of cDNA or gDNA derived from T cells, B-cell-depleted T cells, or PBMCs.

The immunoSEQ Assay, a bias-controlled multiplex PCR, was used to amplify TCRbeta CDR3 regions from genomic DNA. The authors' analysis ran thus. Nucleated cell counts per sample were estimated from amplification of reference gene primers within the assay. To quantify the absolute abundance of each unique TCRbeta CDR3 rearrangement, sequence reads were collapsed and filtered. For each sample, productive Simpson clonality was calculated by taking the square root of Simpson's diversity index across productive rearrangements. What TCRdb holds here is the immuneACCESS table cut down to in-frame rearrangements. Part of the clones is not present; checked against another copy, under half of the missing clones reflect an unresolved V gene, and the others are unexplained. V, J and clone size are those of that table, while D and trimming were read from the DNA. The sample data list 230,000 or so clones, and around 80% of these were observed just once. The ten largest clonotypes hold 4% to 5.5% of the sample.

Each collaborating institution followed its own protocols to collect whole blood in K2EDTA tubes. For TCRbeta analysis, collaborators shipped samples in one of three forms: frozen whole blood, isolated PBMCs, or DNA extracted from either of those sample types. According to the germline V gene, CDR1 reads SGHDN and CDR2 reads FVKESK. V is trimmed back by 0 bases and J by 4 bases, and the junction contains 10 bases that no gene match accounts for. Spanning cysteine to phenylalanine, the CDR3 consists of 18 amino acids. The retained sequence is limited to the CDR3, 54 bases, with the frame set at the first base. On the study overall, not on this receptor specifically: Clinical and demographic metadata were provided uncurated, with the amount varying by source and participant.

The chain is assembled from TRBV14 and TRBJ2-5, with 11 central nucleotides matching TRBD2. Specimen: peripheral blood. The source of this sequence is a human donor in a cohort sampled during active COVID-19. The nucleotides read TGTGCCAGCAGCCAAGATGGGAGTGGGCTAGCGGGAGGAGAGACCCAGTACTTC. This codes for CASSQDGSGLAGGETQYF.